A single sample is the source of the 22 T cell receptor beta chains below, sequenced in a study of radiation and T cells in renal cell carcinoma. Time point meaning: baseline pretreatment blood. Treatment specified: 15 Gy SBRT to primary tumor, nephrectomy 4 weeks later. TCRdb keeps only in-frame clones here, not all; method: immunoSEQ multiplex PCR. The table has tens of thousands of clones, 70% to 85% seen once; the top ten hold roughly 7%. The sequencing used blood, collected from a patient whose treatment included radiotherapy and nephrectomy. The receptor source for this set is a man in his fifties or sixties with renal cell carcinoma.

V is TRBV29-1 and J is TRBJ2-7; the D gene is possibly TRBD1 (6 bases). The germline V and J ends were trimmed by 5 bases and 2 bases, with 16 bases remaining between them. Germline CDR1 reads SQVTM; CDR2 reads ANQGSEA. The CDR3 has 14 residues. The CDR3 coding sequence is TGCAGCGTTTCTCCCCGGACAGCCGCCTACGAGCAGTACTTC. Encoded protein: CSVSPRTAAYEQYF.

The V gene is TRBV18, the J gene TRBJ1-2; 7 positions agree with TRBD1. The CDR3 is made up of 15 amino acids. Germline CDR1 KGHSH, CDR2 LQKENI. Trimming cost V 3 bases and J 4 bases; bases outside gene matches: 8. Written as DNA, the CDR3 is TGTGCCAGCTCACCCAGGCGGGACAGCCTCTATGGCTACACCTTC. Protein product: CASSPRRDSLYGYTF.

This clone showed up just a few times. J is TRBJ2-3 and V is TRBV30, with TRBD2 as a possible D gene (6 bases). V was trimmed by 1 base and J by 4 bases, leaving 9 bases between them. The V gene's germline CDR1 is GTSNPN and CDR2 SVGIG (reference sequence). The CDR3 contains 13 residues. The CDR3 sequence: CAWSGGRSDTQYF. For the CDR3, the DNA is TGTGCCTGGAGTGGGGGGAGGTCAGATACGCAGTATTTT.

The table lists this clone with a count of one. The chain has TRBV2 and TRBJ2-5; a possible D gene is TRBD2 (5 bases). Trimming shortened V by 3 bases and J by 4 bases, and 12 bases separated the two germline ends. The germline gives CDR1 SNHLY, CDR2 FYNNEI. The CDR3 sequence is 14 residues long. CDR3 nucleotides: TGTGCCAGCAGTGACGGGAACACGCTAGAGACCCAGTACTTC. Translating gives CASSDGNTLETQYF.

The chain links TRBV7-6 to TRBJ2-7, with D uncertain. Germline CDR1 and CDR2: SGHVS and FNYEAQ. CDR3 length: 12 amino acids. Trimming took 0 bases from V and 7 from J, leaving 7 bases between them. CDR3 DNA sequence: TGTGCCAGCAGCTTAGCAGGCAGGGAGCAGTACTTC. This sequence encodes CASSLAGREQYF. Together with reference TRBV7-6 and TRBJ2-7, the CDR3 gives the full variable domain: GAGVSQSPRYKVTKRGQDVALRCDPISGHVSLYWYRQALGQGPEFLTYFNYEAQQDKSGLPNDRFSAERPEGSISTLTIQRTEQRDSAMYRCASSLAGREQYFGPGTRLTVT.

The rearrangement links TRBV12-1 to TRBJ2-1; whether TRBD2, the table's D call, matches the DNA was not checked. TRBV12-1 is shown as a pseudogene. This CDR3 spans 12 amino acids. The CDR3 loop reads CASSFVGIPQFF. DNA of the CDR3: TGTGCCAGCAGCTTTGTCGGGATCCCGCAGTTCTTC.

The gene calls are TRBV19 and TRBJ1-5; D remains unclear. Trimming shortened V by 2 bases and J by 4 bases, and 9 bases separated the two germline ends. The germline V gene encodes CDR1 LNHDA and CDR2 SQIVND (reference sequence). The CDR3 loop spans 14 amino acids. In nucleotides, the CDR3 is TGTGCCAGTAGTATATTACAGAGAAATCAGCCCCAGCATTTT. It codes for CASSILQRNQPQHF.

CDR3 in DNA: TGTGCCAGCAGCTTCGATCGGACACGCCAAGAGACCCAGTACTTC. Translating it yields CASSFDRTRQETQYF. V usage is TRBV11-2 and J usage is TRBJ2-5; TRBD1 is a possible D gene (5 bases). V lost 3 bases to trimming and J lost 1 base, with 12 bases between them. This CDR3 region has 15 residues. Germline V gives CDR1 SGHAT, CDR2 FQNNGV.

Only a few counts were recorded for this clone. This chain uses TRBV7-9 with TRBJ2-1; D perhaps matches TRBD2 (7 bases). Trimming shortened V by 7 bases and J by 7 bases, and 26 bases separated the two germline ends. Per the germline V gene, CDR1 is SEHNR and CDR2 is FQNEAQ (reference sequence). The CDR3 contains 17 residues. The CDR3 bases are TGTGCCAGCAACCCCCGGAGGGGGGAGGGCGGGGTGAATGAGCAGTTCTTC. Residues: CASNPRRGEGGVNEQFF.

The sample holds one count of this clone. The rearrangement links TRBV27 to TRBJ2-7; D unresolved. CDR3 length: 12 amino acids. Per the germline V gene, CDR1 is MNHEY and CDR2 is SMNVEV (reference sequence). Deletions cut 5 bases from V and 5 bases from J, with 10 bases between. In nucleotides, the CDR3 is TGTGCCAGCAGTAGGACCCGAGACGAGCAGTACTTC. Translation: CASSRTRDEQYF.

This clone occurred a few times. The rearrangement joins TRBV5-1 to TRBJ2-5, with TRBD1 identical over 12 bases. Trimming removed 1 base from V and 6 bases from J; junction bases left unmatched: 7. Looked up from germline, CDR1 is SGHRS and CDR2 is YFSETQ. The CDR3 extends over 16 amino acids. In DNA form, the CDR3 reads TGCGCCAGCAGCTTGACCGGGACAGGGGGCGGAAAGACCCAGTACTTC. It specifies CASSLTGTGGGKTQYF.

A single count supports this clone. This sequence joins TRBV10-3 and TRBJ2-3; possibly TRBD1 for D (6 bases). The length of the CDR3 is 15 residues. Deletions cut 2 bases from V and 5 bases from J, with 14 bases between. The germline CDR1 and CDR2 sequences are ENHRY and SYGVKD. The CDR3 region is CAISEADRSGDTQYF. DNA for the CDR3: TGTGCCATCAGTGAGGCCGACAGGTCTGGAGATACGCAGTATTTT.

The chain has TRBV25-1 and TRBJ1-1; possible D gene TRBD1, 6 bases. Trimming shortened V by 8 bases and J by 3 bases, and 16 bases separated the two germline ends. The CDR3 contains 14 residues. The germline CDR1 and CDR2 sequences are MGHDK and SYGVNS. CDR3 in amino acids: CASGVQGVDTEAFF. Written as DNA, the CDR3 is TGTGCCAGCGGGGTACAGGGAGTAGACACTGAAGCTTTCTTT.

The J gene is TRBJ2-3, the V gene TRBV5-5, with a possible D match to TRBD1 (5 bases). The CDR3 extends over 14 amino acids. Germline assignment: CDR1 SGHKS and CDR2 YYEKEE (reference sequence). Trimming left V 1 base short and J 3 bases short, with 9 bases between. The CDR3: CASSLNQGTDTQYF. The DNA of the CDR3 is TGTGCCAGCAGCTTGAATCAGGGAACAGATACGCAGTATTTT.

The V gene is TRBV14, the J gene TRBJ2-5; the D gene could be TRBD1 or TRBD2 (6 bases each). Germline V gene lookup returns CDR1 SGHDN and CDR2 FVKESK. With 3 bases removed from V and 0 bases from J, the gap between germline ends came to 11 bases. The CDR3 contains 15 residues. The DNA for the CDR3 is TGTGCCAGCAGCCAGGGGGGCGGATACCAAGAGACCCAGTACTTC. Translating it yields CASSQGGGYQETQYF.

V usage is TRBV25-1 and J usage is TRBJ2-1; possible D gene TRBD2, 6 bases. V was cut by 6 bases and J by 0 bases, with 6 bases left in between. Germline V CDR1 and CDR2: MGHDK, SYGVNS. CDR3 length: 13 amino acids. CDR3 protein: CASRRDSYNEQFF. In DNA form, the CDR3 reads TGTGCCAGCAGGCGGGACTCCTACAATGAGCAGTTCTTC.

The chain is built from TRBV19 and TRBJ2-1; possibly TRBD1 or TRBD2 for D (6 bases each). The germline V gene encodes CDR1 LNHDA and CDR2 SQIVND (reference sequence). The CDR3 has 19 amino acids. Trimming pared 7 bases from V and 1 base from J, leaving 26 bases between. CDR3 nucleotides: TGTGCCAGTACCCTATCGTACAGGGACTTGGTGGGATCCTACAATGAGCAGTTCTTC. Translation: CASTLSYRDLVGSYNEQFF.

CDR3 protein: CASSLAVTEDEKLFF. DNA for the CDR3: TGCGCCAGCAGCTTGGCCGTGACAGAGGATGAAAAACTGTTTTTT. This chain uses TRBV5-1 with TRBJ1-4; D might be TRBD1 (5 bases). The germline V and J ends were trimmed by 0 bases and 6 bases, with 12 bases remaining between them. Germline V lookup: CDR1 SGHRS, CDR2 YFSETQ. The length of the CDR3 is 15 residues.

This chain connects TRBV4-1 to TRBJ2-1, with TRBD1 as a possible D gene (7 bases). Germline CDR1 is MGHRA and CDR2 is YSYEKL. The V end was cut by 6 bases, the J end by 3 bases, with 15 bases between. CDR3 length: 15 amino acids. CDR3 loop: CASREGRGNYNEQFF. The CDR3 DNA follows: TGCGCCAGCAGGGAGGGCAGGGGGAACTACAATGAGCAGTTCTTC.

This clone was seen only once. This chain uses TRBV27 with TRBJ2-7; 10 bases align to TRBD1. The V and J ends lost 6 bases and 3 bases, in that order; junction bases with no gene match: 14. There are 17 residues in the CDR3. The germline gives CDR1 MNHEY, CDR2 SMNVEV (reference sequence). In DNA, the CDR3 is TGTGCCAGCAGAAGTCTTCCCCGCGGACAGGGGGACTACGAGCAGTACTTC. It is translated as CASRSLPRGQGDYEQYF.

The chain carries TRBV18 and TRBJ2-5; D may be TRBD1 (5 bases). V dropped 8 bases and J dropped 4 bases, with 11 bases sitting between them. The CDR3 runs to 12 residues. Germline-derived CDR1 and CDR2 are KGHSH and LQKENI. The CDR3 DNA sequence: TGTGCCAGCACCATGGGGCGAGAGACCCAGTACTTC. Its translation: CASTMGRETQYF.

CDR3 loop: CASSYRDLTGEQYF. CDR3 sequence (DNA): TGTGCCAGCAGCTATAGGGACCTAACAGGGGAGCAGTACTTC. The gene calls are TRBV5-6 and TRBJ2-7, with D maybe TRBD1 (6 bases). The CDR3 totals 14 residues. Germline V gene lookup returns CDR1 SGHDT and CDR2 YYEEEE. V was clipped by 3 bases and J by 7 bases, with 17 bases between them.